This TCR beta chain was retrieved from a study of a mutant IDH1 vaccine in newly diagnosed glioma. To note about this clone: Its antigen is unknown.

Time point reported: week 11, during vaccination. The investigators gave 300 ug of mutant IDH1 20-mer peptide in each vaccine dose, together with topical imiquimod. The V gene's germline CDR1 is SGHTA and CDR2 FQGNSA. This CDR3 comprises 13 residues. V was pared by 6 bases and J by 11 bases, with 19 bases between. Profiling relied on immunoSEQ multiplex PCR, and the TCRdb table lists in-frame clones only, not all of them. Of about 120,000 clones in the sample, 90% were seen once. This sequence was found in a woman aged 45-59 years with glioma. Sequencing was performed on PBMCs, taken from a glioma patient whose treatment included an IDH1 peptide vaccine. The rearrangement links TRBV7-2 to TRBJ1-1, with D possibly matching TRBD1 (6 bases). The DNA for the CDR3 is TGTGCCAGCAGTTGGATAGGGGGGAGTGAGGCTTTCTTT. Protein: CASSWIGGSEAFF.